The TCR beta chain described here comes from a study of neurological immune-mediated disorders. This clonotype showed up many times. TCRdb processed the 5' RACE reads anew with MiXCR; each CDR3 protein has one entry. The sample holds some 80,000 distinct CDR3 sequences, 4.3% seen once. The CDR3 sequence is 16 residues long. V lost 6 bases to trimming and J lost 0 bases; unmatched junction nucleotides: 12. The germline gives CDR1 DFQATT, CDR2 SNEGSKA (reference sequence). Time point indicated: longitudinal time-point 3. The chain uses TRBV20-1 and TRBJ2-5, with 8 bases matching TRBD2. The sequenced sample consisted of PBMCs. This receptor was identified in a woman aged 55-75 years with multiple sclerosis. The CDR3 DNA reads TGCAGTGCAAGGGCTTCTCGCGGGGGGTACCAAGAGACCCAGTACTTC. Protein: CSARASRGGYQETQYF.